This TCR beta chain appears in the sequencing data of a study of blood T cell repertoires in COVID-19. Study background: PBMCs, B-cell-depleted T cells, or T cells provided the cDNA or gDNA that made up the material.

V was clipped by 3 bases and J by 3 bases, with 8 bases between them. The CDR3 sequence is 13 residues long. Germline V gives CDR1 LNHDA, CDR2 SQIVND (reference sequence). Sequencing used immunoSEQ multiplex PCR; TCRdb keeps in-frame clones, though not all of them. This table has 110,000 to 150,000 clones, about 82% appearing once. Concerning this clone: Other nucleotide sequences from this sample produce the same CDR3.

Sequences were obtained from PBMCs or T cells enriched from blood (not recorded which). This sequence originates from a middle-aged woman who had recovered from COVID-19. The V and J genes are TRBV19 and TRBJ1-1, with no clear D. The CDR3 DNA reads as TGTGCCAGTAGTATTGACCGGGACACTGAAGCTTTCTTT. This sequence encodes CASSIDRDTEAFF. The full variable domain, with the rest looked up from reference TRBV19 and TRBJ1-1, is DGGITQSPKYLFRKEGQNVTLSCEQNLNHDAMYWYRQDPGQGLRLIYYSQIVNDFQKGDIAEGYSVSREKKESFPLTVTSAQKNPTAFYLCASSIDRDTEAFFGQGTRLTVV.